One TCR beta chain is described in this entry. This clone's antigen is unknown. No base quality information exists; no much larger clone differs at one position. Taken from the germline V gene, the CDR1 and CDR2 loops are SGHTS and YDEGEE. Trimming removed 1 base from V and 8 bases from J, leaving 14 bases between the germline ends. Spanning cysteine to phenylalanine, the CDR3 consists of 14 amino acids. The kept DNA is CDR3 alone, 42 bases in frame from the first base. This entry comes from a study of identical twins (dated by TCRdb to 2016 to 2017). With regard to the full study: TCR alpha and beta repertoires from monozygotic twins, unrelated adults of various ages and cord blood were deep-sequenced to test whether fetal clonotypes persist. Replicate twin experiments were performed at different times using different library preparation protocols to rule out contamination.

The library relied on 5' RACE. The sequencing machine was an Illumina HiSeq 2000. A universal primer binding site was introduced by template switching, and a unique molecular identifier was present in the final cDNA, enabling accurate counting of TCR cDNA molecules. First-strand cDNA for TCR alpha and beta chains was synthesized from specific primers in the conserved constant-segment region. To control for contamination, each cDNA library was double barcoded with a SMART-Mk sample barcode plus Illumina barcodes. TruSeq adapter sequences along with Illumina sample barcodes were introduced in two successive PCR steps. TCR alpha and beta cDNA libraries were sequenced on the Illumina HiSeq platform with custom primers. In the paper's pipeline: MiGEC was used to process raw reads and extract unique molecular identifiers, and MiXCR was used to find CDR3 positions. For each individual, recombination models were inferred using an EM algorithm with the repgenHMM and IGoR tools. The tcR package in R was used for shared clonotype analysis, with sharing normalized by the product of cloneset sizes. To study raw recombination without the effects of thymic and clonal selection, out-of-frame nonproductive sequences were analyzed. Through fastp at Q25 and MiXCR, TCRdb rebuilt clones from the public reads, retaining in-frame beta chains. Under each unique CDR3 protein, matching rows form one entry showing the most common genes and DNA. TCRdb's processing, not the authors' own work, is the source of the V and J calls. A total of about 330,000 distinct CDR3 sequences appear in this sample, 10% to 15% of them only once. The ten largest clones represent 7.2% of the sample.

Only healthy Caucasian donors were included. The twin cohort comprised three pairs of female monozygotic twins, all aged roughly 18 to 30 years. Positive isolation kits from Invitrogen were used to isolate the CD4+ and CD8+ T cell populations. Here is what the overall study found, with its caveats: Fewer insertions were carried by abundant cord blood beta clonotypes, a similar but weaker trend appeared in young adult naive repertoires, and no such trend appeared in memory repertoires. Conclusions relied on cross-sectional statistical analysis, since the same donors could not be followed over many years. Zero-insertion analyses could be partly confounded by invariant T cells such as MAIT and iNKT, although diverse VJ usage argued against such confounding for most clonotypes. In monozygotic twins, out-of-frame TCR alpha sharing was systematically underestimated by recombination models, although the models agreed with sharing between unrelated individuals. In beta out-of-frame sequences, excess twin sharing was weaker, because having fewer shared sequences lowered the signal-to-noise ratio. Compared with coincidental sharing between unrelated individuals, an excess of low generation-probability sequences was observed among out-of-frame TCR alpha sequences shared between twins.

These same records also appear under a second study, on yellow fever vaccine responses in identical twins. As described in the second report: According to the authors, in identical twins the way T cells responded to vaccination appeared partly convergent and partly personalized. Focusing on identical twins, the study followed the T cell clones that responded to the vaccine, and did so with precision.

The receptor was derived from a woman under 30 in good health. Recombination connected TRBV5-8 to TRBJ2-3; the D gene is perhaps TRBD1 or TRBD2, each of them matching over 5 bases. The sequencing sample was made of CD8+ T cells sorted from blood. Here the CDR3 is given as CASSLPWDRGTQYF. The nucleotide sequence is given as TGTGCCAGCAGCTTGCCGTGGGACCGAGGTACGCAGTATTTT. Beyond the CDR3, the reference TRBV5-8 and TRBJ2-3 genes provide the residues; the full variable domain reads: EAGVTQSPTHLIKTRGQQATLRCSPISGHTSVYWYQQALGLGLQFLLWYDEGEERNRGNFPPRFSGRQFPNYSSELNVNALELEDSALYLCASSLPWDRGTQYFGPGTRLTVL.